The 7 T cell receptor beta chains presented below share a single source sample, sequenced in a study of CD8 T cells in ankylosing spondylitis. TCRdb independently ran MiXCR on the 5' RACE reads; one entry per CDR3 protein. The sample lists roughly 17,000 distinct CDR3 sequences; under 8.5% were seen once. The sequencing sample was made of blood. The receptors were sampled from a male donor with ankylosing spondylitis or in good health (not recorded which).

CDR3 coding DNA: TGTGCCAGCAGCCTAGGACTAGAGGGCACAGATACGCAGTATTTT. Amino acid sequence: CASSLGLEGTDTQYF. The chain uses TRBV12-3 or TRBV12-4 and TRBJ2-3; 7 bases fit TRBD2. This CDR3 contains 15 residues. The V gene end was trimmed by 6 bases and the J gene end by 1 base; junction bases not matched to a gene: 7.

This clonotype was counted at least ten times. The chain links TRBV7-2 to TRBJ2-2; unclear D gene. The CDR3 covers 13 residues. V lost 1 base, J lost 8 bases, and 8 bases lay in between. The germline V gene has CDR1 SGHTA and CDR2 FQGNSA. The CDR3: CASSLGWDGELFF. In DNA, the CDR3 is TGTGCCAGCAGCTTAGGCTGGGATGGGGAGCTGTTTTTT.

In its sample, this clonotype was seen many times. In DNA, the CDR3 is TGCAGTGCCACGGTCCGGGACATCCAAGAGACCCAGTACTTC. Protein: CSATVRDIQETQYF. J is TRBJ2-5 and V is TRBV20-1; possibly TRBD1 for D (6 bases). This CDR3 has 14 residues. Germline V gene data show CDR1 as DFQATT and CDR2 as SNEGSKA (reference sequence). Trimming stripped 6 bases from V and 1 base from J, with 15 bases between.

V gene TRBV4-1 combines with J gene TRBJ1-5; 7 nucleotides agree with TRBD1. The junction had 4 bases not matched to a gene; V was cut back by 1 base and J by 4 bases. The length of the CDR3 is 15 residues. Looked up from germline, CDR1 is MGHRA and CDR2 is YSYEKL. The CDR3 here is CASSQGWDRNQPQHF. CDR3 nucleotide sequence: TGCGCCAGCAGCCAAGGGTGGGACAGAAATCAGCCCCAGCATTTT.

This clonotype showed up just a few times. The genes are TRBV5-1 and TRBJ2-3; D may be TRBD1 (6 bases). This CDR3 is built from 15 residues. CDR1 is SGHRS and CDR2 is YFSETQ in the germline V gene. V was shortened by 3 bases and J by 0 bases, with 11 bases between the two germline ends. CDR3 loop: CASSSRGTSTDTQYF. In DNA form, the CDR3 reads TGCGCCAGCAGCTCCAGGGGTACTAGCACAGATACGCAGTATTTT.

There are many counts of this clonotype. This rearrangement joins TRBV20-1 to TRBJ1-1; 10 bases are a match to TRBD1. There are 14 residues in the CDR3. Per the germline V gene, CDR1 is DFQATT and CDR2 is SNEGSKA (reference sequence). With V trimmed by 5 bases and J by 3 bases, 6 bases remained unmatched. This CDR3 is CSAFLTGGYTEAFF. CDR3 DNA: TGCAGTGCTTTCCTGACAGGGGGCTACACTGAAGCTTTCTTT.

By proportion, this clonotype is medium-sized. The rearrangement links TRBV28 to TRBJ2-2, with D possibly TRBD1 on 5 matching bases. V lost 7 bases and J 5 bases, leaving 8 bases between the germline ends. CDR3 length: 12 amino acids. Germline loops: CDR1 MDHEN, CDR2 SYDVKM. CDR3 protein: CASTGSTGELFF. CDR3 nucleotides: TGTGCCAGCACAGGGTCGACCGGGGAGCTGTTTTTT. The full variable domain, rest sourced from reference TRBV28 and TRBJ2-2, is DVKVTQSSRYLVKRTGEKVFLECVQDMDHENMFWYRQDPGLGLRLIYFSYDVKMKEKGDIPEGYSVSREKKERFSLILESASTNQTSMYLCASTGSTGELFFGEGSRLTVL.